The rows below give T cell receptor beta chains drawn from one sample of a study of T cell changes during pregnancy in multiple sclerosis. Generated by immunoSEQ multiplex PCR, the TCRdb table keeps only in-frame clones and is missing some. The table includes 45,000 to 50,000 clones, 85% to 95% detected once. Sequencing used CD8+ T cells from peripheral blood mononuclear cells, obtained in the first trimester of pregnancy. The receptors stem from a female donor with multiple sclerosis, enrolled in a pregnancy study. Each CDR3 is given with its conserved first and last residue.

TRBV7-9	CASSLLGDYEQYF
TRBV27	CASSLAPSYNEQFF
TRBV19	CASSIFSIREQYF
TRBV5-4	CASSLGRVVQPQHF
TRBV27	CASTPGNSDNEQFF
TRBV4-1	CASSQRLQHTQYF
TRBV27	CASRPGDNEKLFF
TRBV27	CASSNHEKLFF
TRBV29-1	CSVLPGLAEMYNEQFF
TRBV18	CASSPSGGGETQYF
TRBV27	CASSFISGGYNEQFF
TRBV4-3	CASSQTGSTGELFF
TRBV27	CASSFDRGQPQHF
TRBV4-3	CASSQGYGDRGYEQYF
TRBV6-6	CARERGLPYNEQFF
TRBV7-9	CASTHYTEAFF
TRBV9	CASSASGGGYTGELFF
TRBV7-3	CASRESGGTNTGELFF
TRBV27	CASSSRYFGSYEQYF
TRBV9	CASSAELAGQETQYF
TRBV19	CASSPGNGELFF
TRBV7-3	CASSLTQGATEAFF
TRBV19	CASSIVHTGELFF
TRBV19	CASSLSSYGYTF
TRBV11-2	CASGGALVETQYF
TRBV2	CASSSDSLGANVLTF
TRBV5-4	CATDNEQFF
TRBV2	CASKSEQGSASYEQYF
TRBV9	CASTGTLTSEQFF
TRBV28	CASSAGGLRNTGELFF
TRBV9	CASSVTGTETYEQYF
TRBV27	CASSRLRSSGTDTQYF
TRBV6-5	CATRGEGYEQYF
TRBV15	CATSRDHGTGGGIQYF
TRBV2	CASSASGTLNQPQHF
TRBV7-9	CASSRSGNTIYF
TRBV19	CASSPTTGVYDGYTF
TRBV4-1	CASSLRWRGGPTDTQYF
TRBV11-2	CASSFTGNPVNTEAFF
TRBV7-3	CASTTPRGSDTQYF
TRBV28	CASSRPTVNPGNAEAFF
TRBV6-5	CASSYPSGQGNTEAFF
TRBV5-1	CASSLDTGQSYYEQYF
TRBV7-6	CASSPPDGYEQYF
TRBV2	CASSEEQGEKLFF
TRBV19	CASRLAGWGEQFF
TRBV6-5	CASSYLGQGGDEQFF
TRBV5-1	CASSPRTAADTEAFF
TRBV19	CASAQPDGGGLEDTQYF
TRBV5-1	CASSPPFAGQNYGYTF
TRBV7-6	CASSLGGTVYEQYF
TRBV7-2	CASSFGLRLQNYGYTF
TRBV6-5	CASSYSGGTNQPQHF